This TCR beta chain originates from a study of OX40 agonist ivuxolimab in advanced cancers. The V and J ends lost 9 bases and 2 bases, in that order; junction bases with no gene match: 15. The CDR3 sequence is 16 residues long. CDR1 is SNHLY and CDR2 is FYNNEI in the germline V gene. Assay used: immunoSEQ multiplex PCR; TCRdb lists only in-frame clones, some missing. This table holds tens of thousands of clones, 60% to 85% found once. For this clone: The antigen remains undetermined.

Study conclusions and caveats: At 0.1-3.0 mg/kg, partial responders had clonal expansion among the lowest observed.

The chain couples TRBV2 to TRBJ2-7; 8 bases are shared with TRBD1. The TCR originated in an adult with an advanced solid tumor such as melanoma, head and neck, liver or kidney cancer. The sequencing here drew on CD4+ or CD8+ T cells sorted from blood, taken in a trial of the OX40 agonist ivuxolimab. The chain's CDR3 is CARGSQDREGAYEQYF. The CDR3, as DNA: TGTGCCAGGGGTTCACAGGACAGGGAAGGGGCCTACGAGCAGTACTTC.